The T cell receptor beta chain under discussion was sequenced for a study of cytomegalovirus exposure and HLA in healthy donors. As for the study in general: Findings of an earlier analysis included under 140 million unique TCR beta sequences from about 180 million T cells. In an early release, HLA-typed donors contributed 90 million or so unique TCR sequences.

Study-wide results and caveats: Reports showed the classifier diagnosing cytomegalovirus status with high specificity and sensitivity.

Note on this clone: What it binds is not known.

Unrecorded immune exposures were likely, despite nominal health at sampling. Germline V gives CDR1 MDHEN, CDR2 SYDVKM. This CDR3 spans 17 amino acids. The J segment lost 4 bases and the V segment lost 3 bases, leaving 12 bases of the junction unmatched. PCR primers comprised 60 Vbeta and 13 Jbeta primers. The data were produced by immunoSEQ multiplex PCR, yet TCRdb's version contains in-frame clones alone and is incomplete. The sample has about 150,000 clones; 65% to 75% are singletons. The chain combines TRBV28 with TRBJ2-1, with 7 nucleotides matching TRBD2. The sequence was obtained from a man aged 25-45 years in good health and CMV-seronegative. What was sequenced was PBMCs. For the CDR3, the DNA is TGTGCCAGCAGTTTTACCCTTTTGGAAGCGGGGTACAATGAGCAGTTCTTC. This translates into CASSFTLLEAGYNEQFF.